This is a list of T cell receptor beta chains from one sample in a study of cytomegalovirus exposure and HLA in healthy donors. Generated by immunoSEQ multiplex PCR, the TCRdb table keeps only in-frame clones and is missing some. The sample lists approximately 120,000 clones, around 80% seen once, with around 1.3% in the top ten. Sequencing was performed on PBMCs. These receptors were taken from a female donor in good health and CMV-seronegative. CDR3s include the opening cysteine and the closing phenylalanine or tryptophan. The D gene is left open where the match is weak. Expanded clones are given a class, and other clones once, few, many or no size at all.

CDR3aa: CAISRGGGSTDTQYF
CDR3nt: TGTGCCATCAGTAGGGGCGGGGGGAGCACAGATACGCAGTATTTT
d_gene: TRBD2
j_gene: TRBJ2-3
v_gene: TRBV10-3
abundance: -

CDR3aa: CASSWWANNQPQHF
CDR3nt: TGTGCCAGCAGCTGGTGGGCCAATAATCAGCCCCAGCATTTT
d_gene: -
j_gene: TRBJ1-5
v_gene: TRBV5-6
abundance: -

CDR3aa: CASIPGQVNYGYTF
CDR3nt: TGTGCCAGCATTCCGGGACAGGTGAACTATGGCTACACCTTC
d_gene: TRBD1
j_gene: TRBJ1-2
v_gene: TRBV2
abundance: -

CDR3aa: CASSAATGGSYEQYF
CDR3nt: TGTGCCAGCAGTGCAGCAACAGGGGGCTCCTACGAGCAGTACTTC
d_gene: TRBD1
j_gene: TRBJ2-7
v_gene: TRBV2
abundance: -

CDR3aa: CASSRQYNEQFF
CDR3nt: TGTGCCAGCAGCCGACAGTACAATGAGCAGTTCTTC
d_gene: -
j_gene: TRBJ2-1
v_gene: TRBV5-8
abundance: -

CDR3aa: CASSRDRGNEQYF
CDR3nt: TGTGCCAGCAGCCGGGACAGGGGAAACGAGCAGTACTTC
d_gene: TRBD1
j_gene: TRBJ2-7
v_gene: TRBV5-4
abundance: -

CDR3aa: CASSTTGTGYGNTIYF
CDR3nt: TGTGCCAGCAGCACAACCGGGACAGGCTATGGAAACACCATATATTTT
d_gene: TRBD1
j_gene: TRBJ1-3
v_gene: TRBV9
abundance: -

CDR3aa: CASSQEVRGWEQYF
CDR3nt: TGCGCCAGCAGCCAAGAAGTCAGGGGCTGGGAGCAGTACTTC
d_gene: -
j_gene: TRBJ2-5
v_gene: TRBV4-1
abundance: -

CDR3aa: CASSESNRGNQPQHF
CDR3nt: TGTGCCAGCAGTGAGTCCAACCGGGGCAATCAGCCCCAGCATTTT
d_gene: -
j_gene: TRBJ1-5
v_gene: TRBV6-1
abundance: -

CDR3aa: CASSNYGRDGGNQPQHF
CDR3nt: TGTGCCAGCAGTAACTACGGCCGGGACGGGGGAAATCAGCCCCAGCATTTT
d_gene: -
j_gene: TRBJ1-5
v_gene: TRBV2
abundance: -

CDR3aa: CASKRETEAFF
CDR3nt: TGCGCCAGCAAGAGGGAAACTGAAGCTTTCTTT
d_gene: -
j_gene: TRBJ1-1
v_gene: TRBV5-1
abundance: few

CDR3aa: CATSREGRELNEQFF
CDR3nt: TGTGCCACCAGCAGAGAGGGACGGGAGCTTAATGAGCAGTTCTTC
d_gene: -
j_gene: TRBJ2-1
v_gene: TRBV15
abundance: -

CDR3aa: CASSIGLAGGGSYNEQFF
CDR3nt: TGTGCCAGTAGTATAGGACTAGCGGGGGGGGGCTCCTACAATGAGCAGTTCTTC
d_gene: TRBD2
j_gene: TRBJ2-1
v_gene: TRBV19
abundance: -

CDR3aa: CASSLASAGTDTQYF
CDR3nt: TGTGCCAGCAGCTTGGCTAGCGCGGGCACAGATACGCAGTATTTT
d_gene: -
j_gene: TRBJ2-3
v_gene: TRBV5-5
abundance: -

CDR3aa: CASSPPGLADYNEQFF
CDR3nt: TGTGCCAGCAGCCCACCAGGACTAGCGGATTACAATGAGCAGTTCTTC
d_gene: TRBD2
j_gene: TRBJ2-1
v_gene: TRBV7-8
abundance: -

CDR3aa: CASSLPGTSGRWHNEQFF
CDR3nt: TGCGCCAGCAGCCTACCAGGGACTAGCGGGAGATGGCACAATGAGCAGTTCTTC
d_gene: TRBD2
j_gene: TRBJ2-1
v_gene: TRBV5-1
abundance: -

CDR3aa: CASSPLLFYGYTF
CDR3nt: TGTGCCAGCAGCCCGTTATTATTCTATGGCTACACCTTC
d_gene: -
j_gene: TRBJ1-2
v_gene: TRBV14
abundance: -

CDR3aa: CASSTTSAHTGELFF
CDR3nt: TGTGCCAGCAGCACCACTAGCGCGCACACCGGGGAGCTGTTTTTT
d_gene: TRBD2
j_gene: TRBJ2-2
v_gene: TRBV7-9
abundance: few

CDR3aa: CASSFERGNEQFF
CDR3nt: TGTGCCAGCAGTTTTGAAAGGGGCAATGAGCAGTTCTTC
d_gene: -
j_gene: TRBJ2-1
v_gene: TRBV6-5
abundance: -

CDR3aa: CASSPGRTRGQPQHF
CDR3nt: TGTGCCAGCAGTCCCGGGAGGACCCGCGGCCAGCCCCAGCATTTT
d_gene: -
j_gene: TRBJ1-5
v_gene: TRBV6-5
abundance: -

CDR3aa: CAWSVEAPGLSYTQYF
CDR3nt: TGTGCCTGGAGTGTAGAGGCCCCCGGACTTAGTTATACGCAGTATTTT
d_gene: -
j_gene: TRBJ2-3
v_gene: TRBV30
abundance: -

CDR3aa: CASNRGGVGKLFF
CDR3nt: TGTGCCAGCAACCGAGGGGGCGTCGGAAAACTGTTTTTT
d_gene: TRBD1
j_gene: TRBJ1-4
v_gene: TRBV6-5
abundance: few

CDR3aa: CASSRDPREPGTDTQYF
CDR3nt: TGCGCCAGCAGCCGGGACCCTCGGGAGCCCGGCACAGATACGCAGTATTTT
d_gene: -
j_gene: TRBJ2-3
v_gene: TRBV5-1
abundance: -

CDR3aa: CASPSGSYNEQFF
CDR3nt: TGTGCCAGCCCGAGCGGGAGTTACAATGAGCAGTTCTTC
d_gene: TRBD2
j_gene: TRBJ2-1
v_gene: TRBV2
abundance: -

CDR3aa: CASSETAQETQYF
CDR3nt: TGTGCCAGCAGTGAGACAGCTCAAGAGACCCAGTACTTC
d_gene: -
j_gene: TRBJ2-5
v_gene: TRBV2
abundance: -

CDR3aa: CATSSSTVNQPQHF
CDR3nt: TGTGCCACCAGCAGTTCAACGGTCAATCAGCCCCAGCATTTT
d_gene: -
j_gene: TRBJ1-5
v_gene: TRBV15
abundance: -

CDR3aa: CASSSLPAGYGYTF
CDR3nt: TGTGCCAGCAGCTCCCTGCCCGCGGGCTATGGCTACACCTTC
d_gene: -
j_gene: TRBJ1-2
v_gene: TRBV11-3
abundance: -

CDR3aa: CASRTTGELFF
CDR3nt: TGTGCCAGCAGGACAACTGGGGAGCTGTTTTTT
d_gene: -
j_gene: TRBJ2-2
v_gene: TRBV28
abundance: -

CDR3aa: CASSPSVETQYF
CDR3nt: TGTGCCAGCAGCCCATCGGTAGAGACCCAGTACTTC
d_gene: -
j_gene: TRBJ2-5
v_gene: TRBV7-9
abundance: -

CDR3aa: CASSLASDRGEKLFF
CDR3nt: TGCGCCAGCAGCTTGGCCTCGGATCGAGGGGAAAAACTGTTTTTT
d_gene: -
j_gene: TRBJ1-4
v_gene: TRBV5-1
abundance: -

CDR3aa: CASRPTGGHTGELFF
CDR3nt: TGTGCCAGCAGACCGACAGGGGGCCACACCGGGGAGCTGTTTTTT
d_gene: TRBD1
j_gene: TRBJ2-2
v_gene: TRBV2
abundance: -

CDR3aa: CASSFSGPQETQYF
CDR3nt: TGTGCCAGCAGCTTTAGCGGGCCTCAAGAGACCCAGTACTTC
d_gene: TRBD2
j_gene: TRBJ2-5
v_gene: TRBV9
abundance: -

CDR3aa: CASRSRRDSNQPQHF
CDR3nt: TGTGCCAGCAGGAGCAGGCGAGATAGCAATCAGCCCCAGCATTTT
d_gene: -
j_gene: TRBJ1-5
v_gene: TRBV2
abundance: few

CDR3aa: CASSLLTGGSTDTQYF
CDR3nt: TGCGCCAGCAGCTTGTTGACGGGAGGGAGCACAGATACGCAGTATTTT
d_gene: TRBD2
j_gene: TRBJ2-3
v_gene: TRBV5-1
abundance: -

CDR3aa: CASRTLGGVTYEQYF
CDR3nt: TGTGCCAGCAGGACACTTGGGGGGGTCACCTACGAGCAGTACTTC
d_gene: TRBD2
j_gene: TRBJ2-7
v_gene: TRBV28
abundance: -

CDR3aa: CASSLGISDIVYEQFF
CDR3nt: TGTGCCAGCAGCTTAGGAATTTCAGACATAGTATATGAGCAGTTCTTC
d_gene: -
j_gene: TRBJ2-1
v_gene: TRBV11-3
abundance: once

CDR3aa: CASSLAGSSYNEQFF
CDR3nt: TGTGCCAGCAGCTTAGCGGGGAGCTCCTACAATGAGCAGTTCTTC
d_gene: -
j_gene: TRBJ2-1
v_gene: TRBV7-3
abundance: -

CDR3aa: CASSPRKGQVNEKLFF
CDR3nt: TGTGCCAGCTCACCTCGTAAGGGACAGGTCAATGAAAAACTGTTTTTT
d_gene: TRBD1
j_gene: TRBJ1-4
v_gene: TRBV18
abundance: once

CDR3aa: CASSFTSGYEQYF
CDR3nt: TGTGCCAGCAGCTTTACTAGCGGCTACGAGCAGTACTTC
d_gene: TRBD2
j_gene: TRBJ2-7
v_gene: TRBV5-4
abundance: once

CDR3aa: CAISNSGTSGMEQYF
CDR3nt: TGTGCCATCAGTAACTCCGGGACTAGCGGGATGGAGCAGTACTTC
d_gene: TRBD2
j_gene: TRBJ2-7
v_gene: TRBV10-3
abundance: -

CDR3aa: CASSLAGDSSYEQYF
CDR3nt: TGTGCCAGCAGCTTAGCGGGGGACAGTTCCTACGAGCAGTACTTC
d_gene: TRBD1
j_gene: TRBJ2-7
v_gene: TRBV11-1
abundance: -

CDR3aa: CASETIQGAYEQYF
CDR3nt: TGTGCCAGCGAGACCATACAGGGGGCCTACGAGCAGTACTTC
d_gene: TRBD1
j_gene: TRBJ2-7
v_gene: TRBV6-1
abundance: -

CDR3aa: CASSRRGLGRGGEQFF
CDR3nt: TGTGCCAGCAGCAGAAGAGGACTAGGGAGGGGAGGTGAGCAGTTCTTC
d_gene: TRBD2
j_gene: TRBJ2-1
v_gene: TRBV5-6
abundance: few

CDR3aa: CASTPGLQETQYF
CDR3nt: TGCGCCAGCACCCCAGGGCTCCAAGAGACCCAGTACTTC
d_gene: -
j_gene: TRBJ2-5
v_gene: TRBV5-1
abundance: -

CDR3aa: CASSPRQGRNEKLFF
CDR3nt: TGTGCCAGTAGTCCTCGACAGGGCCGTAATGAAAAACTGTTTTTT
d_gene: TRBD1
j_gene: TRBJ1-4
v_gene: TRBV19
abundance: -

CDR3aa: CASSEGPIGRGSRF
CDR3nt: TGTGCCAGCAGTGAAGGGCCAATCGGGAGAGGATCGCGTTTT
d_gene: -
j_gene: TRBJ1-1
v_gene: TRBV2
abundance: -

CDR3aa: CAWSVYDEQFF
CDR3nt: TGTGCCTGGAGTGTGTATGATGAGCAGTTCTTC
d_gene: -
j_gene: TRBJ2-1
v_gene: TRBV30
abundance: -

CDR3aa: CASSYDRGSSEQYF
CDR3nt: TGTGCCAGCAGTTACGACAGGGGATCTTCCGAGCAGTACTTC
d_gene: TRBD1
j_gene: TRBJ2-7
v_gene: TRBV6-5
abundance: -

CDR3aa: CASSTPSGTSGRTDTQYF
CDR3nt: TGTGCCAGCAGTACTCCTTCCGGGACTAGCGGGAGGACAGATACGCAGTATTTT
d_gene: TRBD2
j_gene: TRBJ2-3
v_gene: TRBV2
abundance: -

CDR3aa: CASSSDRQETQYF
CDR3nt: TGTGCCAGCAGTTCCGACAGGCAAGAGACCCAGTACTTC
d_gene: -
j_gene: TRBJ2-5
v_gene: TRBV27
abundance: few

CDR3aa: CASSKWQGLDYGYTF
CDR3nt: TGTGCCAGCAGCAAATGGCAGGGGCTCGACTATGGCTACACCTTC
d_gene: -
j_gene: TRBJ1-2
v_gene: TRBV21-1
abundance: once

CDR3aa: CAIRGQRNTEAFF
CDR3nt: TGTGCCATCCGGGGACAGCGGAACACTGAAGCTTTCTTT
d_gene: TRBD1
j_gene: TRBJ1-1
v_gene: TRBV10-3
abundance: -

CDR3aa: CASSYQGASGNTIYF
CDR3nt: TGTGCCAGCAGTTACCAGGGGGCATCTGGAAACACCATATATTTT
d_gene: TRBD1
j_gene: TRBJ1-3
v_gene: TRBV6-5
abundance: -

CDR3aa: CASSQYRDTYYGYTF
CDR3nt: TGTGCCAGCAGCCAGTACCGGGACACTTACTATGGCTACACCTTC
d_gene: -
j_gene: TRBJ1-2
v_gene: TRBV14
abundance: -

CDR3aa: CSVGLGSGTDTQYF
CDR3nt: TGCAGCGTTGGGTTGGGGAGTGGCACAGATACGCAGTATTTT
d_gene: -
j_gene: TRBJ2-3
v_gene: TRBV29-1
abundance: -

CDR3aa: CASRQLAASSYEQYF
CDR3nt: TGCGCCAGCAGGCAACTAGCGGCAAGCTCCTACGAGCAGTACTTC
d_gene: TRBD2
j_gene: TRBJ2-7
v_gene: TRBV5-1
abundance: -

CDR3aa: CALTGTGVPYGFTF
CDR3nt: TGTGCCCTTACCGGGACAGGGGTTCCCTATGGCTTCACCTTC
d_gene: TRBD1
j_gene: TRBJ1-2
v_gene: TRBV30
abundance: -